These 21 T cell receptor beta chains were sequenced from one sample in a study of blood T cell repertoires in COVID-19. Using immunoSEQ multiplex PCR, the repertoire was profiled, and TCRdb retains in-frame clones only, with some absent. Here the sample spans about 220,000 clones, roughly 85% being singletons. Sequencing was performed on peripheral blood. The receptors stem from a woman in her seventies with COVID-19, enrolled during active disease.

The rearrangement uses TRBV6-1 and TRBJ2-7; 8 bases map to TRBD2. Losses at the gene ends were 2 bases for V and 5 bases for J; bases not matched to a gene: 8. CDR1 is MNHNS, CDR2 SASEGT, per germline. The CDR3 has 15 residues. For the CDR3, the DNA is TGTGCCAGCAGTGAATCCGCGGGACTAGTTAACGAGCAGTACTTC. Protein: CASSESAGLVNEQYF.

This rearrangement joins TRBV4-2 to TRBJ2-3; 8 nucleotides agree with TRBD1. Unmatched junction bases numbered 13, after V lost 0 bases and J lost 2 bases. The CDR3 consists of 19 residues. CDR1 is LGHNA, CDR2 YNFKEQ, per germline. DNA for the CDR3: TGTGCCAGCAGCCAAGAAGGGTCGGCAGGGGGCTCCATCACAGATACGCAGTATTTT. It codes for CASSQEGSAGGSITDTQYF.

J is TRBJ1-5 and V is TRBV6-2 or TRBV6-3; no clear D gene. Per germline, CDR1 MNHEY and CDR2 SVGEGT. Trimming stripped 2 bases from V and 6 bases from J, with 8 bases between. The CDR3 is 13 residues long. The CDR3 reads CASSYVSVQPQHF. The CDR3 nucleotides read TGTGCCAGCAGTTACGTTTCAGTTCAGCCCCAGCATTTT.

V gene TRBV7-9 combines with J gene TRBJ2-5; TRBD2 matches at 8 bases. After removal of 5 bases from V and 5 bases from J, the junction contained 10 bases not matched to a gene. Germline CDR1 is SEHNR and CDR2 is FQNEAQ (reference sequence). The CDR3 is 15 residues long. The CDR3 region has the DNA TGTGCCAGCAGCACCGGACTAGCCACCCTTGAGACCCAGTACTTC. Its protein product is CASSTGLATLETQYF.

This clone appeared once. The chain is built from TRBV3-1 (or the pseudogene TRBV3-2) and TRBJ2-7; 9 bases agree with TRBD2. CDR3 length: 16 residues. Germline trimming cut 3 bases from V and 3 bases from J; bases unmatched to any gene: 9. The germline CDR1 and CDR2 sequences are LGHDT and YNNKEL (reference sequence). The DNA for the CDR3 is TGTGCCAGCAGCCAGGGAATTAGCGGGGGCTTCTACGAGCAGTACTTC. Residues: CASSQGISGGFYEQYF.

This clone is a singleton in its sample. This chain connects TRBV21-1 to TRBJ1-1; the table's D gene call, TRBD1, was not cross checked with the DNA. TRBV21-1 is a pseudogene segment. The CDR3 is 16 residues long. CDR3 sequence (DNA): TGTGCCAGCAGCAATCCTGGGACAACGTTAGACACTGAAGCTTTCTTT. Translated, it gives CASSNPGTTLDTEAFF.

The table lists this clone with a count of one. The chain links TRBV11-2 to TRBJ2-5; 12 bases line up with TRBD2. Germline V gene lookup returns CDR1 SGHAT and CDR2 FQNNGV. The V gene end was trimmed by 3 bases and the J gene end by 2 bases; junction bases not matched to a gene: 4. The CDR3 runs to 16 residues. CDR3 amino acids: CASSFTSGGTQETQYF. CDR3 sequence (DNA): TGTGCCAGCAGCTTCACTAGCGGGGGGACTCAAGAGACCCAGTACTTC.

CDR3 amino acids: CASSLGAGRSLHF. The DNA for the CDR3 is TGTGCCAGCAGCTTAGGGGCAGGCCGGTCCCTCCACTTT. This chain connects TRBV7-2 to TRBJ1-6; D not resolved. This CDR3 has 13 residues. The ends were cut back, 1 base at V and 14 bases at J, with 12 bases in the middle. Per germline, CDR1 SGHTA and CDR2 FQGNSA.

This clone has only a few counts. This chain joins TRBV18 and TRBJ2-7; 10 positions match TRBD1. This CDR3 is built from 14 residues. Germline lookup yields CDR1 KGHSH and CDR2 LQKENI. V shed 8 bases, J shed 4 bases, and the junction held 8 bases outside the gene matches. The CDR3 region is CASTRDRGLYEQYF. For the CDR3, the DNA is TGTGCCAGCACCCGGGACAGGGGACTGTACGAGCAGTACTTC.

This chain links TRBV6-2 or TRBV6-3 with TRBJ1-3; 9 bases align to TRBD1. The CDR3 is 15 amino acids. V was clipped by 5 bases and J by 4 bases; unmatched bases: 6. Germline-derived CDR1 and CDR2 are MNHEY and SVGEGT. The CDR3 reads CASSDAGTGGNTIYF. The CDR3, as DNA: TGTGCCAGCAGTGACGCCGGGACAGGGGGAAACACCATATATTTT.

The CDR3 nucleotides are TGTGCCAGCAGTGAACGGGAAGGGACAGGGGAGACCCAGTACTTC. Translation: CASSEREGTGETQYF. The chain combines TRBV2 with TRBJ2-5; 9 bases are a match to TRBD1. With V trimmed by 2 bases and J by 5 bases, 6 bases remained unmatched. Germline CDR1 reads SNHLY; CDR2 reads FYNNEI. The CDR3 is 15 amino acids.

The chain is built from TRBV9 and TRBJ1-2; D call uncertain. The CDR3 is 16 amino acids. Looked up from germline, CDR1 is SGDLS and CDR2 is YYNGEE. Trimming stripped 4 bases from V and 1 base from J, with 17 bases between. DNA of the CDR3: TGTGCCAGCAGCCCAACCCCGGCAGGCCATAACTATGGCTACACCTTC. Its protein product is CASSPTPAGHNYGYTF.

The rearrangement joins TRBV11-1 to TRBJ2-2, with D maybe TRBD1 (5 bases). CDR1 and CDR2 from the germline V gene are SGHAT and FQDESV (reference sequence). CDR3 size: 16 residues. With 5 bases removed from V and 4 bases from J, the gap between germline ends came to 17 bases. CDR3 amino acids: CASSPLNRLSTGELFF. CDR3 in DNA: TGTGCCAGCAGCCCCCTCAACAGGTTGAGCACCGGGGAGCTGTTTTTT.

As regards this clone: At one boundary the junction diverges from the germline segment, which might be a read error. CDR3 coding DNA: TGTGCCAGCAGTTGGAGGTCGGGAGACCCTCCCTTC. Amino acid sequence: CASSWRSGDPPF. The chain has TRBV27 and TRBJ2-4; D might be TRBD2 (6 bases). CDR1 is MNHEY, CDR2 SMNVEV, per germline (reference sequence). There are 12 residues in the CDR3.

This clone has a handful of counts. The chain carries TRBV19 and TRBJ1-2; D remains unclear. The germline V and J ends were trimmed by 1 base and 3 bases, with 15 bases remaining between them. The CDR3 runs to 16 residues. The V gene's germline CDR1 is LNHDA and CDR2 SQIVND (reference sequence). The CDR3 sequence is CASSIGTGLRDYGYTF. The CDR3 nucleotides read TGTGCCAGTAGTATAGGAACCGGGTTGCGGGACTATGGCTACACCTTC.

This chain joins TRBV27 and TRBJ2-7, with 11 positions matching TRBD1. Germline V CDR1 and CDR2: MNHEY, SMNVEV (reference sequence). The CDR3 length is 17 residues. V shed 0 bases, J shed 1 base, and the junction held 5 bases outside the gene matches. CDR3 coding DNA: TGTGCCAGCAGTTTATCAATAGGGACAGGGGGGTCCTACGAGCAGTACTTC. Protein: CASSLSIGTGGSYEQYF.

J is TRBJ2-7 and V is TRBV15; 9 bases agree with TRBD1. In germline, CDR1 is LNHNV, CDR2 YYDKDF (reference sequence). V lost 1 base and J lost 5; bases outside the gene matches: 12. This CDR3 spans 17 amino acids. The chain's CDR3 is CATSRVSGGQGSDEQYF. The CDR3 bases are TGTGCCACCAGCAGAGTATCAGGAGGACAGGGGTCAGACGAGCAGTACTTC.

Concerning this clone itself: Within the sample, other DNA sequences also encode this same CDR3. The chain recombines TRBV10-2 with TRBJ1-1; 8 bases agree with TRBD1. The CDR3 consists of 13 residues. CDR1 and CDR2 from the germline V gene are WSHSY and SAAADI. V dropped 6 bases and J dropped 4; count of bases not matched to a gene: 4. As DNA, the CDR3 is TGCGCCAGCAGCGAACAGGGGGGCACTGAAGCTTTCTTT. Its translation: CASSEQGGTEAFF.

The gene calls are TRBV4-3 and TRBJ2-3; 7 bases agree with TRBD2. This CDR3 contains 17 residues. Germline V gene data show CDR1 as LGHNA and CDR2 as YSLEER. The junction had 10 bases not matched to a gene; V was cut back by 1 base and J by 3 bases. Here the CDR3 reads CASSQVMAGVETDTQYF. For the CDR3, the DNA is TGCGCCAGCAGCCAAGTTATGGCGGGGGTAGAAACAGATACGCAGTATTTT.

The rearrangement uses TRBV6-5 and TRBJ2-7; 13 bases match TRBD2. Germline CDR1 reads MNHEY; CDR2 reads SVGAGI. V was clipped by 5 bases and J by 5 bases; unmatched bases: 6. This CDR3 spans 15 amino acids. The DNA for the CDR3 is TGTGCCAGCAGTCTAGGACTAGCGGGAGATCACGAGCAGTACTTC. Its translation: CASSLGLAGDHEQYF.

The chain is built from TRBV25-1 and TRBJ2-1, with D perhaps matching TRBD2 (7 bases). This CDR3 comprises 14 residues. Trimming cost V 1 base and J 7 bases, with 11 bases left between them. The germline gives CDR1 MGHDK, CDR2 SYGVNS. The CDR3 nucleotides are TGTGCCAGCAGTGAATGGGGAGGGGGTAATGAGCAGTTCTTC. Protein product: CASSEWGGGNEQFF.